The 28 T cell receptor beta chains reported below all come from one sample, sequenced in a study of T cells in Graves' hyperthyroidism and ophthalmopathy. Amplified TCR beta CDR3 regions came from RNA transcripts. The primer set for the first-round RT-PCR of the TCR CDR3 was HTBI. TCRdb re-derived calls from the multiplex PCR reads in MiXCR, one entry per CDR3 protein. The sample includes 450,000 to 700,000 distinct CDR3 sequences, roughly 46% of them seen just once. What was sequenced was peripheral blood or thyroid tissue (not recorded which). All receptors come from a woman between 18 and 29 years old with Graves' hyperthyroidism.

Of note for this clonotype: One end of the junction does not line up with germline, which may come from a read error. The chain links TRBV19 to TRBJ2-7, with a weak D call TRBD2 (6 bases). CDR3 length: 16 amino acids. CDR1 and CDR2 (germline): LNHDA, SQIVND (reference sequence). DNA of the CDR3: TGTGCCAGTGGAAGGTTCGGAGGGACGAGTACCTACGAGCAGCACTTC. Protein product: CASGRFGGTSTYEQHF.

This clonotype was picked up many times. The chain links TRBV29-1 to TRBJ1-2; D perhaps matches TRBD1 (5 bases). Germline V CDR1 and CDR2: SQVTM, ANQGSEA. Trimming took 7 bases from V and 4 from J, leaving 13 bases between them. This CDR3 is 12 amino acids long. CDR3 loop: CSAPQVPYGYTF. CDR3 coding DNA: TGCAGCGCTCCACAGGTTCCCTATGGCTACACCTTC.

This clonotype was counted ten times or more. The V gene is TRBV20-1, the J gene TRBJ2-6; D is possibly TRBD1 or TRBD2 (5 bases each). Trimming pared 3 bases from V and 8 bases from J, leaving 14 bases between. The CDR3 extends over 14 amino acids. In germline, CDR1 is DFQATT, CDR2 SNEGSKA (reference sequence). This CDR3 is CSARRAGRSNVLTF. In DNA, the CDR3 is TGCAGTGCTAGGAGGGCAGGGCGATCCAACGTCCTGACTTTC.

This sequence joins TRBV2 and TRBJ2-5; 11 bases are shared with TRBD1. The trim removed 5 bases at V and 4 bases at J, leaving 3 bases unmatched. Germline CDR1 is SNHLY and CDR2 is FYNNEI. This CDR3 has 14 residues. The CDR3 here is CASSWTGGAETQYF. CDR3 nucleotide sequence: TGTGCCAGCAGTTGGACAGGGGGCGCAGAGACCCAGTACTTC.

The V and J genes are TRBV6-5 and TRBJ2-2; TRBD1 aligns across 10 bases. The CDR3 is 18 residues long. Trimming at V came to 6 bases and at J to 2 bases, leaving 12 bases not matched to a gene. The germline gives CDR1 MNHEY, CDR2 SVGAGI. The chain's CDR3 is CASRPTGTGAENTGELFF. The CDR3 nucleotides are TGTGCCAGCAGGCCCACCGGGACAGGGGCTGAAAACACCGGGGAGCTGTTTTTT.

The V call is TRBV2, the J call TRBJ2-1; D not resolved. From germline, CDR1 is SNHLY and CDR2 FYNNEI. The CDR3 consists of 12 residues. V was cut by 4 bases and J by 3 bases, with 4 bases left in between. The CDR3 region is CASSGNYNEQFF. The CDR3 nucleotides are TGTGCCAGCAGTGGAAACTACAATGAGCAGTTCTTC.

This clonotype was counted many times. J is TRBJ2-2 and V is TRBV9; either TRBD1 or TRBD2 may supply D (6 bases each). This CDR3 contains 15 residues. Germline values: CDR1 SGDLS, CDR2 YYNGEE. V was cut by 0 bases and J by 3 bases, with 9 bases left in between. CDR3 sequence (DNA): TGTGCCAGCAGCGTAGGGGGGGCTGACACCGGGGAGCTGTTTTTT. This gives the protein CASSVGGADTGELFF.

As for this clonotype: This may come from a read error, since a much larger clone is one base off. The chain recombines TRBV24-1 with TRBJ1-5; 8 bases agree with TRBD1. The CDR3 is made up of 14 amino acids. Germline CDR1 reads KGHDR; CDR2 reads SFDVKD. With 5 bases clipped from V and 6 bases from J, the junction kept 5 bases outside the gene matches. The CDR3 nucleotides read TGTGCCACCAGTGGCAGGGGGCTCGTTCAGCCCCAGCATTTT. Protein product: CATSGRGLVQPQHF.

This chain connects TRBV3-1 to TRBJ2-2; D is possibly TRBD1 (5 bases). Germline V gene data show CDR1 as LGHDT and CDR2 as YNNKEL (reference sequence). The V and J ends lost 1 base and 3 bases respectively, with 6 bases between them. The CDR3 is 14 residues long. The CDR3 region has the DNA TGTGCCAGCAGCCAAGGGGGCGACACCGGGGAGCTGTTTTTT. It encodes CASSQGGDTGELFF.

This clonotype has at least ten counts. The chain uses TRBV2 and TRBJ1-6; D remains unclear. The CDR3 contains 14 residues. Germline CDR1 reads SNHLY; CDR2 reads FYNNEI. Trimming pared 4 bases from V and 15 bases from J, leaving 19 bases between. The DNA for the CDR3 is TGTGCCAGCAGTGCTGGCAGTAGCAGCGGGCTCCTCCACTTT. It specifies CASSAGSSSGLLHF.

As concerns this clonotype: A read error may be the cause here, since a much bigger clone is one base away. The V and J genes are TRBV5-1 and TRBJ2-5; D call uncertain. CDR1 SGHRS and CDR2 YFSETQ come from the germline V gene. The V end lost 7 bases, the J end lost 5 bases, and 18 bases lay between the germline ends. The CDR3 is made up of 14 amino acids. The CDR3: CASSGGRPPETQYF. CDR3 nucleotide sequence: TGCGCCAGCTCCGGTGGACGCCCCCCGGAGACCCAGTACTTC.

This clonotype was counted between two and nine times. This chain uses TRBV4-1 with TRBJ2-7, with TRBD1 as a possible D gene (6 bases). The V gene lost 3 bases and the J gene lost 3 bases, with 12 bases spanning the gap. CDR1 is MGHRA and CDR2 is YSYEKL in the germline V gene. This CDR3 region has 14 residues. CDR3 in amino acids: CASSQSGVVYEQYF. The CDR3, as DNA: TGCGCCAGCAGCCAGTCAGGGGTGGTCTACGAGCAGTACTTC.

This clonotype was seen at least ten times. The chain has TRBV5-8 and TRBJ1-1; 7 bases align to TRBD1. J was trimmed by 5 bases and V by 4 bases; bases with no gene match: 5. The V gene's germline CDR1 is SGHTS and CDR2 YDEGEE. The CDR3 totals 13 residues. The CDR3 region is CASSVTGWTEAFF. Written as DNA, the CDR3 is TGTGCCAGCAGCGTGACAGGGTGGACTGAAGCTTTCTTT.

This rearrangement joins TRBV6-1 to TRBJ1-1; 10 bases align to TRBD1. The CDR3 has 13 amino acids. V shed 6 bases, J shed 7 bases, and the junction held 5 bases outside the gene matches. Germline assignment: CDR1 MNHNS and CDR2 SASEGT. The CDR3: CASSRQGANEAFF. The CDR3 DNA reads TGTGCCAGCAGCCGACAGGGGGCTAATGAAGCTTTCTTT.

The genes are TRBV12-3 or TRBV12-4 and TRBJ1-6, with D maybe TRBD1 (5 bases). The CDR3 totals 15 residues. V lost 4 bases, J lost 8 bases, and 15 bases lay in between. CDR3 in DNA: TGTGCCAGCAGTTCCCTAGCGGGACGGGATTCACCCCTCCACTTT. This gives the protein CASSSLAGRDSPLHF.

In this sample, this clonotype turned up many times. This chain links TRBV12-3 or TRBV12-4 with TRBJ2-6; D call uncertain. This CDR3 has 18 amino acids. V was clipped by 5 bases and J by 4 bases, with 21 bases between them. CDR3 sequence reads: CASSPLWRPAEGANVLTF. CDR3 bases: TGTGCCAGCAGTCCCCTCTGGCGTCCGGCGGAGGGGGCCAACGTCCTGACTTTC.

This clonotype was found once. DNA of the CDR3: TGTGCCACCAGCAGAGTTGGGGGGGTCACTGAAGCTTTCTTT. It codes for CATSRVGGVTEAFF. The chain combines TRBV15 with TRBJ1-1; tentative D call: TRBD1 (5 bases). V was cut by 1 base and J by 4 bases, with 10 bases left in between. The V gene's germline CDR1 is LNHNV and CDR2 YYDKDF (reference sequence). This CDR3 has 14 residues.

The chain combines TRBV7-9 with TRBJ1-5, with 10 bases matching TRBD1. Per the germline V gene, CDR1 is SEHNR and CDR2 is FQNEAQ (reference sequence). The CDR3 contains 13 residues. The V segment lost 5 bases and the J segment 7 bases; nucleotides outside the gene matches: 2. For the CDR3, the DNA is TGTGCCAGCAGCAGGACAGGGGGACAGCCCCAGCATTTT. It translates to CASSRTGGQPQHF.

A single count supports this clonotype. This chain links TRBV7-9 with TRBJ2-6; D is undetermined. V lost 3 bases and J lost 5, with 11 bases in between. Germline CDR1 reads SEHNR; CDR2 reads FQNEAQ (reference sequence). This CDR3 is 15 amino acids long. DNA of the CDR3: TGTGCCAGCAGCTTTGAGCTCGACAGGGCCAACGTCCTGACTTTC. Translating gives CASSFELDRANVLTF.

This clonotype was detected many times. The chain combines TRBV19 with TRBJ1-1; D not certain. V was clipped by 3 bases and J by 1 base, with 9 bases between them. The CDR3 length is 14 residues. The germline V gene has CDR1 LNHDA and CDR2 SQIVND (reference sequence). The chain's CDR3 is CASSIAAANTEAFF. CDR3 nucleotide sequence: TGTGCCAGTAGTATCGCGGCAGCGAACACTGAAGCTTTCTTT.

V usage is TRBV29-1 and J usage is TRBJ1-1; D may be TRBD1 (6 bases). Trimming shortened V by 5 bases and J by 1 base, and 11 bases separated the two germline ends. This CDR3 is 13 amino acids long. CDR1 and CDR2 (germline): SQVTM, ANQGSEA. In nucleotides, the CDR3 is TGCAGCGTTAGGGCAGGGGCGAACACTGAAGCTTTCTTT. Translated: CSVRAGANTEAFF. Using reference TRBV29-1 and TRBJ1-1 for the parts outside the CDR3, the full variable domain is SAVISQKPSRDICQRGTSLTIQCQVDSQVTMMFWYRQQPGQSLTLIATANQGSEATYESGFVIDKFPISRPNLTFSTLTVSNMSPEDSSIYLCSVRAGANTEAFFGQGTRLTVV.

As DNA, the CDR3 is TGTGCCACCAGTGACCCGAGAACTAGCGGGAGAAATGAGCAGTTCTTC. It is translated as CATSDPRTSGRNEQFF. J is TRBJ2-1 and V is TRBV24-1; 11 nucleotides align to TRBD2. Unmatched junction bases numbered 8, after V lost 4 bases and J lost 7 bases. This CDR3 spans 16 amino acids. The germline V gene has CDR1 KGHDR and CDR2 SFDVKD.

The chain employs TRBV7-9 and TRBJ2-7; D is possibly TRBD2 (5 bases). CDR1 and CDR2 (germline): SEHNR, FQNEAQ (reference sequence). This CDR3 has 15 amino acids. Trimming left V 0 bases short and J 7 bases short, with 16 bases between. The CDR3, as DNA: TGTGCCAGCAGCTTAGCGGGAGCACTCCTCAATGAGCAGTACTTC. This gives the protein CASSLAGALLNEQYF.

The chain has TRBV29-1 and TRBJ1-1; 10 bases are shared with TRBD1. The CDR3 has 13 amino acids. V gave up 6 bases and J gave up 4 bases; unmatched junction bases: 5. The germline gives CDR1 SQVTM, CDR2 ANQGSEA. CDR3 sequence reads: CSVRDRGGTEAFF. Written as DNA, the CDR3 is TGCAGCGTACGGGACAGGGGTGGCACTGAAGCTTTCTTT.

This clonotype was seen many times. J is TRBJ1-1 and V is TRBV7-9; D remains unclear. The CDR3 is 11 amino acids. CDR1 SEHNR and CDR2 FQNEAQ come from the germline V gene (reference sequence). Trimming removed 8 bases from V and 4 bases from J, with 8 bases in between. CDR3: CASAWGTEAFF. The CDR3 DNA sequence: TGTGCCAGCGCCTGGGGCACTGAAGCTTTCTTT.

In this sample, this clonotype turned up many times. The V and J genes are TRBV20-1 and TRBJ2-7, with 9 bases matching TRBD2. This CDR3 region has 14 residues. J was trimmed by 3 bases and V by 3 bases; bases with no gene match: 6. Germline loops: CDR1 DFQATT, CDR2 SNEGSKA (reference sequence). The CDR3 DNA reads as TGCAGTGCTAGGTGGGGTAGCGGGAGCTACGAGCAGTACTTC. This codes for CSARWGSGSYEQYF.

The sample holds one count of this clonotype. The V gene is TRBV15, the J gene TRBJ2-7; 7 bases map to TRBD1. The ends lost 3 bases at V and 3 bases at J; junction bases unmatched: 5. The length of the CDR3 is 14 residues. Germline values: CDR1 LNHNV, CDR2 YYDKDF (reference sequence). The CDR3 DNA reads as TGTGCCACCAGCAGCTGGGGACAGTACTACGAGCAGTACTTC. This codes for CATSSWGQYYEQYF.

CDR3 loop: CASSLPGGSGDEQYF. CDR3 sequence (DNA): TGTGCCAGCTCACTCCCCGGAGGGAGTGGGGACGAGCAGTACTTC. J is TRBJ2-7 and V is TRBV18; D is perhaps TRBD2 (6 bases). The germline gives CDR1 KGHSH, CDR2 LQKENI. The CDR3 is made up of 15 amino acids. V was shortened by 4 bases and J by 5 bases, with 18 bases between the two germline ends.